These 3 T cell receptor beta chains were sequenced from one sample in a study of blood T cell repertoires in COVID-19. The data were produced by immunoSEQ multiplex PCR, yet TCRdb's version contains in-frame clones alone and is incomplete. The data show fewer than 15,000 clones, 70% to 90% seen once. The sample consisted of peripheral blood. These receptors all stem from a woman aged 70-85 years in a cohort sampled during active or convalescent COVID-19.

The chain recombines TRBV5-1 with TRBJ1-1; 7 bases agree with TRBD1. Trimming at V came to 4 bases and at J to 3 bases, leaving 6 bases not matched to a gene. Per the germline V gene, CDR1 is SGHRS and CDR2 is YFSETQ. The CDR3 has 14 amino acids. This CDR3 is CASSKQGRDTEAFF. In DNA, the CDR3 is TGCGCCAGCAGCAAACAGGGGAGAGACACTGAAGCTTTCTTT.

The chain recombines TRBV27 with TRBJ1-1; 7 nucleotides match TRBD1. This CDR3 comprises 14 residues. V was pared by 4 bases and J by 5 bases, with 7 bases of the junction left unmatched. Germline CDR1 MNHEY, CDR2 SMNVEV (reference sequence). CDR3 nucleotides: TGTGCCAGCAGTTCACACAGGGGAGGAACTGAAGCTTTCTTT. Its protein product is CASSSHRGGTEAFF.

V and J are TRBV24-1 and TRBJ2-5, with D maybe TRBD1 (6 bases). The CDR3 runs 13 residues. Germline assignment: CDR1 KGHDR and CDR2 SFDVKD. Trimming cost V 4 bases and J 5 bases, with 10 bases left between them. In nucleotides, the CDR3 is TGTGCCACCAGTGAGGGGGCCCGTGAGACCCAGTACTTC. Translation gives CATSEGARETQYF.